The TCR beta chain under discussion was sequenced for a study of cytomegalovirus exposure and HLA in healthy donors. Overall study findings and caveats: A later analysis reportedly identified an Asian-associated ancestry cluster as carrying fewer N-insertions than the roughly 700-donor mean. HLA alleles were associated with some 17,000 TCR beta sequences in a later analysis at 0.05 false discovery rate. According to the study, around 180 TCR beta chains were cytomegalovirus-associated. The dataset shows that most TCR sequences were rare, while some public TCRs occurred in many donors.

For this clone: Its antigen is undetermined.

Germline V gene data show CDR1 as MNHEY and CDR2 as SVGAGI. V was pared by 2 bases and J by 4 bases, with 6 bases of the junction left unmatched. The CDR3 spans 16 residues. Researchers ran the PCR with 60 Vbeta and 13 Jbeta primers. Libraries were prepared by immunoSEQ multiplex PCR; TCRdb keeps only in-frame clonotypes and omits some of them. The repertoire holds roughly 140,000 clones, roughly 82% seen once, with about 5.2% in the top ten. The receptor comes from a young man in good health and CMV-seropositive. The source material was PBMCs. The chain recombines TRBV6-5 with TRBJ1-4; the match to TRBD1 covers 8 bases. The CDR3: CASSYDMGQDNEKLFF. DNA of the CDR3: TGTGCCAGCAGTTACGACATGGGACAGGATAATGAAAAACTGTTTTTT.